This T cell receptor beta chain derives from a study of OX40 agonist ivuxolimab in advanced cancers. Regarding the study in general: The costimulatory receptor OX40 (CD134) was targeted by ivuxolimab, a fully human IgG2 agonistic monoclonal antibody. The purpose of peripheral TCRbeta sequencing was to test whether ivuxolimab changed TCR sequence diversity and led to clonal T-cell expansion. Intravenous ivuxolimab was administered to patients every 2 weeks at six dose levels: 0.01, 0.1, 0.3, 1.5, 3 and 10 mg/kg. Of the approximately 50 patients in dose escalation, about 20 had hepatocellular carcinoma, about 15 had melanoma, 9 had renal cell carcinoma and 9 had head and neck cancer. Patients were allowed to have had prior anti-PD-1, anti-PD-L1 or anti-CTLA-4 therapy, and around two fifths of the dose-escalation patients had been treated with checkpoint inhibitors. Partial responses occurred in three dose-escalation patients, of whom one had hepatocellular carcinoma and two had cutaneous melanoma. The paper reports the monotherapy dose-escalation portion (N of about 51 patients) of the phase I ivuxolimab trial. A male proportion of roughly 85% and a mean age of around 60 years, ranging from about 20 to 85, were recorded for the dose-escalation cohort.

The study at large found these results: Partial responders in the 0.1-3.0 mg/kg groups had among the lowest normalized peripheral clonal expansion, especially among CD8+ T cells. At doses from 0.1 to 3.0 mg/kg, clonal expansion was seen in both CD4+ and CD8+ blood T cells between baseline and week 6. The antigen specificity of the peripheral T cells that underwent clonal expansion was not determined. Low levels of normalized T-cell clonal expansion were also seen in some patients who did not respond. After ivuxolimab, more expanded clones were found on average in CD8+ T cells than in CD4+ T cells.

For sequencing of the TCRbeta CDR3 region, genomic DNA was extracted from the sorted cells. The immunoSEQ Assay was used for sequencing of TCRbeta CDR3 regions. What TCRdb holds here is the immuneACCESS table cut down to in-frame rearrangements. Part of the clones is not present; checked against another copy, under half of the missing clones reflect an unresolved V gene, and the others are unexplained. Recorded for this sample are some 84,000 clones; 80% to 95% of them occurred a single time. The top ten clones comprise about 8.6% of the sample. V is cut by 0 bases and J by 2 bases, and the space between the germline ends is 3 bases. CDR3 length: 13 amino acids, cysteine to phenylalanine. The entry retains the CDR3 DNA only, 39 bases that are in frame from base 1. CDR1 and CDR2, per the germline V gene (reference sequence), are SGHKS and YYEKEE. With respect to this clone: Its antigen remains unidentified. Per-base qualities were not stored, and no clone one base away is much larger.

The trial excluded patients who had a history of autoimmune disease or were on systemic immunosuppression. In every dose cohort, peripheral blood was drawn for TCR sequencing at baseline, cycle 4 day 1, and cycle 7 day 1. The samples were taken from a phase I, first-in-human, multicenter, open-label dose-escalation trial of ivuxolimab. Adults with locally advanced or metastatic melanoma, renal cell carcinoma, hepatocellular carcinoma or head and neck squamous cell carcinoma were enrolled in the trial. CD4+ and CD8+ T cells were sorted separately from peripheral blood before TCR sequencing. This receptor was obtained from an adult with an advanced solid tumor such as melanoma, head and neck, liver or kidney cancer. The chain couples TRBV5-5 to TRBJ1-3; too little of a D gene remains to name it. This material consisted of CD4+ or CD8+ T cells sorted from blood, taken in a trial of the OX40 agonist ivuxolimab. The CDR3: CASSLVPGNTIYF. The bases are TGTGCCAGCAGCTTGGTCCCTGGAAACACCATATATTTT.